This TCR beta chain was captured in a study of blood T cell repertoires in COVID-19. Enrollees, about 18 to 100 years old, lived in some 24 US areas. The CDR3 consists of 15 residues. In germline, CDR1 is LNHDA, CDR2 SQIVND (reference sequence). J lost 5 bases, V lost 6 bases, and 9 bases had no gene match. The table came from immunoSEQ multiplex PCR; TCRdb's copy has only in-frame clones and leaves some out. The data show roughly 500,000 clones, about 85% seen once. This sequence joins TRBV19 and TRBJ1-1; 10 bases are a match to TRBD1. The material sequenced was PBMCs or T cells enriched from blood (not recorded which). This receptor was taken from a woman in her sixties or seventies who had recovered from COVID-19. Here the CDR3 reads CASSRPGTGVTEAFF. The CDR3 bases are TGTGCCAGTAGCCGCCCCGGGACAGGGGTGACTGAAGCTTTCTTT.